A selection of T cell receptor beta chains follows, all from one sample in a study of blood T cell repertoires in COVID-19. Repertoires were generated with immunoSEQ multiplex PCR, while TCRdb's copy carries only in-frame clones and drops some. The sample has around 94,000 clones; roughly 92% are singletons. Input material: peripheral blood. Source of these receptors: a woman aged 45-60 years with COVID-19, enrolled during active disease. Both conserved end residues are part of each CDR3. Each record gives: V gene, D gene, J gene, clone size, CDR3 DNA, CDR3 protein. D genes are given only for firm matches. Clone sizes are given selectively: once, few, many, or a class where the clone is expanded.

TRBV3-1/TRBV3-2	NA	TRBJ1-6	NA	TGTGCCAGCAGCCCCACGGGGAACTCACCCCTCCACTTT	CASSPTGNSPLHF
TRBV6-5	NA	TRBJ1-3	NA	TGTGCCAGCAGTTACTCGACGGGGATCAAAGGAAACACCATATATTTT	CASSYSTGIKGNTIYF
TRBV5-6	NA	TRBJ2-3	NA	TGTGCCAGCAGCTTGAGCCCCCGGGCAGATACGCAGTATTTT	CASSLSPRADTQYF
TRBV10-3	NA	TRBJ1-1	once	TGTGCCATCAGTGAGTCGACTGGTAGGGGCCTCACTGAAGCTTTCTTT	CAISESTGRGLTEAFF
TRBV21-1	NA	TRBJ2-7	NA	TGTGCCAGCAGGGCGGGCGGGTACGAGCAGTACTTC	CASRAGGYEQYF
TRBV10-3	TRBD1	TRBJ1-5	NA	TGTGCCATCAGCCCCGGGACAGGGATCCATTTT	CAISPGTGIHF
TRBV2	NA	TRBJ1-2	once	TGTGCCAGCAGCCCCGGGGGGGACTATGGCTACACCTTC	CASSPGGDYGYTF
TRBV30	TRBD2	TRBJ2-5	NA	TGTGCCTGGAGTGGCGGACTAGCGGGGGGGCAAGAGACCCAGTACTTC	CAWSGGLAGGQETQYF
TRBV13	TRBD1	TRBJ1-2	NA	TGTGCCAGCAGCTTTAAGGGGGCCACTAACTATGGCTACACCTTC	CASSFKGATNYGYTF
TRBV27	NA	TRBJ2-6	NA	TGTGCCAGCAGTTTCCGACCGGGACAAAGCGTGTCTGGGGCCAACGTCCTGACTTTC	CASSFRPGQSVSGANVLTF
TRBV15	TRBD1	TRBJ2-7	once	TGTGCCACCACCCCGGGACAGGGGCCCTACGAGCAGTACTTC	CATTPGQGPYEQYF